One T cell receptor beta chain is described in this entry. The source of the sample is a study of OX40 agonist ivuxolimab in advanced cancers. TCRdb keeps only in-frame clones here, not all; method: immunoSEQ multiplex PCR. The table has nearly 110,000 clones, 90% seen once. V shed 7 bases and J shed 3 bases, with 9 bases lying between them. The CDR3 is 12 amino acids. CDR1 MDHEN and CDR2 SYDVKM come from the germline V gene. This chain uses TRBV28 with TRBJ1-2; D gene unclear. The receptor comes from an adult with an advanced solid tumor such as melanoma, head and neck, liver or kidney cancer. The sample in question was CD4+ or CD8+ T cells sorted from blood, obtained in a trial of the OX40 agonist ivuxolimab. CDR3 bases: TGTGCCAGCAAGTCGGGTCACTATGGCTACACCTTC. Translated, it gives CASKSGHYGYTF.